The entry that follows covers one T cell receptor beta chain sequence. What it binds is not known. Looked up from germline, CDR1 is SNHLY and CDR2 is FYNNEI. The CDR3 runs to 14 residues. Trimming cost V 4 bases and J 6 bases, with 10 bases left between them. The source of the sample is a study of breast tumors, draining lymph nodes, adjacent tissues. Study-level results: Tumor T cell lymph node origin was a supported hypothesis, not proven. Luminal-like breast cancer showed significantly higher tumor–nontumor repertoire similarity than basal-like. Tumor repertoires ranked between lymph nodes and nontumor tissue in diversity, with V and J gene preferences. Most tumor T cells seemingly derive from lymph node, then expand in tumor.

Axillary draining lymph nodes of breast cancer patients supplied the node samples. TCRdb reanalysed the multiplex PCR reads using MiXCR and keeps one entry per CDR3 protein. The sample yields about 180,000 distinct CDR3 sequences, around 35% seen once. The TCR was taken from a female donor with breast cancer. Some clones in this sample may be carry-over from other donors' samples. This chain links TRBV2 with TRBJ1-6; D unresolved. The specimen sequenced was axillary lymph node tissue. CDR3: CASSAREANSPLHF. The CDR3 nucleotides are TGTGCCAGCAGTGCTAGAGAGGCTAATTCACCCCTCCACTTT.